This T cell receptor (beta chain) was profiled in a study of blood T cells in healthy people across ages. A J-beta primer mix and a sample-barcoded 5' primer were used in a second PCR of roughly 7 to 12 cycles. TCRdb redid the calling of the 5' RACE reads with MiXCR, one entry per CDR3 protein. This sample has around 850,000 distinct CDR3 sequences, with roughly 35% found just once. V lost 5 bases and J 7 bases, leaving 13 bases between the germline ends. The CDR3 loop spans 13 amino acids. The germline V gene has CDR1 KGHDR and CDR2 SFDVKD. This clonotype was observed a handful of times. The specimen sequenced was blood. V and J are TRBV24-1 and TRBJ2-5; D is perhaps TRBD2 (5 bases). This TCR derives from a man aged 18 to 35 in good health. CDR3 loop: CATSATREGTQYF. The CDR3 DNA reads as TGTGCCACCAGTGCGACACGGGAAGGGACCCAGTACTTC.